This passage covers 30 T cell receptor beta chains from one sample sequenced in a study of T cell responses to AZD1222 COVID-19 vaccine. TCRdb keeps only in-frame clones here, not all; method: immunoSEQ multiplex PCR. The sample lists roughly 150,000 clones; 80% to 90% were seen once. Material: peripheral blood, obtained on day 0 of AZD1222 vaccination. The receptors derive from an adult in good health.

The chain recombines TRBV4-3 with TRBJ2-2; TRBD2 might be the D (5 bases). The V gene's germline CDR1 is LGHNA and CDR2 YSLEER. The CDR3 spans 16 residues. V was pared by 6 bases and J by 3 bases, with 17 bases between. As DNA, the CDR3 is TGCGCCAGCAGGGAGTCCCACCGGGGATACACCGGGGAGCTGTTTTTT. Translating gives CASRESHRGYTGELFF.

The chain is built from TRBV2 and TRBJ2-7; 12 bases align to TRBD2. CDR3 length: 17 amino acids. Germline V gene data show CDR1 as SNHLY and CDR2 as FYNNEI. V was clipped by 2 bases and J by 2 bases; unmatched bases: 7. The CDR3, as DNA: TGTGCCAGCAGTGAACCTAGCGGGGGGGATTTCACCTACGAGCAGTACTTC. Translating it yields CASSEPSGGDFTYEQYF.

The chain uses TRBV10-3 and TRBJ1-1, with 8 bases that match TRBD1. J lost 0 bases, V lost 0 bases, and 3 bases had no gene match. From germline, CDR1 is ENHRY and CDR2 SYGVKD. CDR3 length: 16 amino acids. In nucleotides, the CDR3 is TGTGCCATCAGTGAGTCACCGGACAGGGTGAACACTGAAGCTTTCTTT. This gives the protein CAISESPDRVNTEAFF.

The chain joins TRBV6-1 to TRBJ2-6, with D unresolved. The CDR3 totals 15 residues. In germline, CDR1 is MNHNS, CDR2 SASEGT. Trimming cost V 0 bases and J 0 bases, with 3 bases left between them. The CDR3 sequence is CASSEAYSGANVLTF. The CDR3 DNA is TGTGCCAGCAGTGAAGCATACTCTGGGGCCAACGTCCTGACTTTC.

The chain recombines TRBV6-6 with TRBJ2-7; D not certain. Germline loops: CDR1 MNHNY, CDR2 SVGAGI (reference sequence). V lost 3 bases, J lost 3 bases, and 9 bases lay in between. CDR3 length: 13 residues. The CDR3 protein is CASSYSQIYEQYV. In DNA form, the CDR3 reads TGTGCCAGCAGTTATTCCCAGATCTACGAGCAGTACGTC.

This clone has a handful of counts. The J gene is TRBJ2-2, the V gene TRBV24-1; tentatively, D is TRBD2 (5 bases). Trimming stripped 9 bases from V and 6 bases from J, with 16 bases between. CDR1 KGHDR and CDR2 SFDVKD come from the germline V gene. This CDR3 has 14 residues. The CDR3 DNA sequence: TGTGCCACCGGTCGACCAAGGAGGTCCGGGGAGCTGTTTTTT. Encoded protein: CATGRPRRSGELFF.

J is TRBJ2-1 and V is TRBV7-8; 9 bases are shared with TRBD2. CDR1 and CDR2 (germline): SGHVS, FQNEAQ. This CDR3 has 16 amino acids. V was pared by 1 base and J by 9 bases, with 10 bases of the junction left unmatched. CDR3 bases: TGTGCCAGCAGCTTAGATTTCGCGGGGGGGCTCGGTGAGCAGTTCTTC. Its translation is CASSLDFAGGLGEQFF.

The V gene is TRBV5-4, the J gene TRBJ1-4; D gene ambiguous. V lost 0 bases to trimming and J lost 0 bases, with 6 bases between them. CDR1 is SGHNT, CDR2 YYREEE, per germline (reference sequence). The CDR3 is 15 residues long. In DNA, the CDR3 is TGTGCCAGCAGCTTGGGGCCTACAACTAATGAAAAACTGTTTTTT. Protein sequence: CASSLGPTTNEKLFF.

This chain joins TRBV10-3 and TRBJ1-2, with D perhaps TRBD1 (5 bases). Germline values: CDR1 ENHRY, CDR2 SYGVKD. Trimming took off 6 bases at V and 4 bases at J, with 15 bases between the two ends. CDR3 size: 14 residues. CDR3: CAIRGAVEGYGYTF. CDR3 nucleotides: TGTGCCATCAGAGGGGCAGTAGAAGGCTATGGCTACACCTTC.

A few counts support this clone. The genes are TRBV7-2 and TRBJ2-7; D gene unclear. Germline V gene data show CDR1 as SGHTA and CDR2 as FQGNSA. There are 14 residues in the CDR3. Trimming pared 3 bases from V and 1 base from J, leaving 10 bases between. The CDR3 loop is CASSFRHDSYEQYF. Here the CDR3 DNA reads TGTGCCAGCAGCTTCCGCCACGATTCCTACGAGCAGTACTTC.

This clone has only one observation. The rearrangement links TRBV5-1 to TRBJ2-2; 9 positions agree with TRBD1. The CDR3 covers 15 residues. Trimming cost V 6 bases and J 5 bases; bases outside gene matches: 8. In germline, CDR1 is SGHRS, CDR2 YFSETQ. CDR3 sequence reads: CASMWATGGTGELFF. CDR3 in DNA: TGCGCCAGCATGTGGGCGACAGGGGGAACCGGGGAGCTGTTTTTT.

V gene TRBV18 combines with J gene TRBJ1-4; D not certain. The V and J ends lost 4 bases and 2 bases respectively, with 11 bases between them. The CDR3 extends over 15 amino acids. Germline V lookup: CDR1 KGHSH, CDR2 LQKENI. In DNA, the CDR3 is TGTGCCAGCTCACAAGAAGGGTCGACTAATGAAAAACTGTTTTTT. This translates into CASSQEGSTNEKLFF.

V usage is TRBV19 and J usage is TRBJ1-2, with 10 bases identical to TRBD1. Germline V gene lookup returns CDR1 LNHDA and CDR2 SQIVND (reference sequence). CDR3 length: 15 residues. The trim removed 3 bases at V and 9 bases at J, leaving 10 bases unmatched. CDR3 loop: CASSITGTGVVRYTF. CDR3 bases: TGTGCCAGTAGTATTACCGGGACAGGGGTTGTTCGCTACACCTTC.

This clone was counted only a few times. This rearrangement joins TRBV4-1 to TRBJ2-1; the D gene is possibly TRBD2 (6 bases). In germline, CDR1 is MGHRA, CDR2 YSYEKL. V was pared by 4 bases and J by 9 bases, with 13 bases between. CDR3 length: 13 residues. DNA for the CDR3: TGCGCCAGCAGCCGAGGAGGGGCCTCTGAGCAGTTCTTC. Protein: CASSRGGASEQFF.

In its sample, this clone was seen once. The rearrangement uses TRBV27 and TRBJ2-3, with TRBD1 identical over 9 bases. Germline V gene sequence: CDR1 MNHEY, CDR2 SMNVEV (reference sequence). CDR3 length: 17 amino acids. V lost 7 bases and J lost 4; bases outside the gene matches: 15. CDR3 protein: CASTRWGGDRASDTQYF. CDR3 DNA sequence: TGTGCCAGCACCAGATGGGGAGGGGACAGGGCTTCAGATACGCAGTATTTT.

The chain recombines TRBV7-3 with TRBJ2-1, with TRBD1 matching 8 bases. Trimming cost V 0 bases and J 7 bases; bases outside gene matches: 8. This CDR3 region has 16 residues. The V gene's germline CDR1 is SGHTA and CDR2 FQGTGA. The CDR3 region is CASSLTGGTGFNEQFF. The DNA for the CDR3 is TGTGCCAGCAGCTTAACAGGGGGGACAGGTTTTAATGAGCAGTTCTTC. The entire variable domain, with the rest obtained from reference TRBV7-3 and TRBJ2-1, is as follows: GAGVSQTPSNKVTEKGKYVELRCDPISGHTALYWYRQSLGQGPEFLIYFQGTGAADDSGLPNDRFFAVRPEGSVSTLKIQRTERGDSAVYLCASSLTGGTGFNEQFFGPGTRLTVL.

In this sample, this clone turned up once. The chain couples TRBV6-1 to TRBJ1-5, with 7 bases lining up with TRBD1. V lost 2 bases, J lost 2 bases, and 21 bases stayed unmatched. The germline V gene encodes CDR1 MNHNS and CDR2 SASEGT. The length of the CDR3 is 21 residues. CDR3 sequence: CASSETTGSRDVRVGNQPQHF. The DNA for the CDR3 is TGTGCCAGCAGTGAAACGACAGGGTCGCGGGATGTCCGGGTTGGCAATCAGCCCCAGCATTTT.

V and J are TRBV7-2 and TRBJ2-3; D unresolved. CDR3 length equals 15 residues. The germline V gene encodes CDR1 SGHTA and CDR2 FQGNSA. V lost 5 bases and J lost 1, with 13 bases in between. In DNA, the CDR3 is TGTGCCAGCAGCACAACTTTGGTAGGCACAGATACGCAGTATTTT. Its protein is CASSTTLVGTDTQYF.

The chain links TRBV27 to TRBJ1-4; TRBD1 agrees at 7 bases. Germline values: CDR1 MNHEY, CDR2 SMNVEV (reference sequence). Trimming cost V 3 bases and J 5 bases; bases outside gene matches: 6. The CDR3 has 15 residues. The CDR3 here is CASSFGGTVNEKLFF. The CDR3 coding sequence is TGTGCCAGCAGTTTTGGGGGGACAGTCAATGAAAAACTGTTTTTT. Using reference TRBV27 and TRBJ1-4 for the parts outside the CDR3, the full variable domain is EAQVTQNPRYLITVTGKKLTVTCSQNMNHEYMSWYRQDPGLGLRQIYYSMNVEVTDKGDVPEGYKVSRKEKRNFPLILESPSPNQTSLYFCASSFGGTVNEKLFFGSGTQLSVL.

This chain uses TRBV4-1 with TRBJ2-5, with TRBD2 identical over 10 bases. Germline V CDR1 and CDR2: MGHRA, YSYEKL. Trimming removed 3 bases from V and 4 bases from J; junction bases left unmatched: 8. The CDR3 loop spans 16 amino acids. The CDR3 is CASSHSLAGSGETQYF. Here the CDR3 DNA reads TGCGCCAGCAGCCATTCACTAGCGGGAAGTGGAGAGACCCAGTACTTC.

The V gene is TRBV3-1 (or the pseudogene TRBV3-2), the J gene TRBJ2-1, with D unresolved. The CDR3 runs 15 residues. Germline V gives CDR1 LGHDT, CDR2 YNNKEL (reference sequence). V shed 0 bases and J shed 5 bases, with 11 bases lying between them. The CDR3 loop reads CASSQDYGTHNEQFF. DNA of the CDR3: TGTGCCAGCAGCCAAGATTATGGAACTCACAATGAGCAGTTCTTC.

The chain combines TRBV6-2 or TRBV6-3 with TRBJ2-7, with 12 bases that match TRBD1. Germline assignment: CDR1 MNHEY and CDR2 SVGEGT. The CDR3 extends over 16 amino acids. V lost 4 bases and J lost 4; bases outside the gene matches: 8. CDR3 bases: TGTGCCAGCAGTTCTAAGCCGGGACAGGGGGCTTACGAGCAGTACTTC. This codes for CASSSKPGQGAYEQYF.

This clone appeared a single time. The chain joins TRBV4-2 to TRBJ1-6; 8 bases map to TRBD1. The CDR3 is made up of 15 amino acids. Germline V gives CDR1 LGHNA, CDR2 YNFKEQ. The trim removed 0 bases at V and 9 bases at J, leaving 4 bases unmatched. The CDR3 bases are TGTGCCAGCAGCCAAGATCGGACAGGGAGTTCACCCCTCCACTTT. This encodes CASSQDRTGSSPLHF.

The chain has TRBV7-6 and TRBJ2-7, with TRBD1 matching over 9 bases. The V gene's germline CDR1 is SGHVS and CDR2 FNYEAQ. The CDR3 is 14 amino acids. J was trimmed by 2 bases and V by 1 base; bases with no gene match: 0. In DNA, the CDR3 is TGTGCCAGCAGCTTAGGACAGGGGGCCTACGAGCAGTACGTC. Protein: CASSLGQGAYEQYV.

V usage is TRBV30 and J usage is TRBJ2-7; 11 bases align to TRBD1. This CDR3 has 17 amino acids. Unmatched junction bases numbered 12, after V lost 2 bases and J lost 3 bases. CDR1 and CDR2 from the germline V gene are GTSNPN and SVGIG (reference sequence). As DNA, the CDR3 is TGTGCCTGGAGTTCCCTCAACTTCGGGACAGGGGGCTACGAGCAGTACTTC. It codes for CAWSSLNFGTGGYEQYF.

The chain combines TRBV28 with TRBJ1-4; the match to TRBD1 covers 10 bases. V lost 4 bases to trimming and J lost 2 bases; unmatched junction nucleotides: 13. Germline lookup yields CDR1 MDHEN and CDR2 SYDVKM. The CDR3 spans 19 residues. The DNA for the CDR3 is TGTGCCAGCAGTTCCACCGGGACAGGGGACACTAGGACTAATGAAAAACTGTTTTTT. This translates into CASSSTGTGDTRTNEKLFF.

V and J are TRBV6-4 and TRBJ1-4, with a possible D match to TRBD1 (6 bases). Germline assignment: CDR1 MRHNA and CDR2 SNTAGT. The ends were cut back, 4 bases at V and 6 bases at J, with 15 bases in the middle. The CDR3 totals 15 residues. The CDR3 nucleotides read TGTGCCAGCAGTGTTACAGGGTTTGGGGATGAAAAACTGTTTTTT. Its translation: CASSVTGFGDEKLFF.

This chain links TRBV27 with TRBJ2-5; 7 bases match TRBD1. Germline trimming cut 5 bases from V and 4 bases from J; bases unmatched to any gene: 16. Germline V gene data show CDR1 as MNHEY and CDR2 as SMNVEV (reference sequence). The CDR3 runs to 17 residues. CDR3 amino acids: CASSPAQSGGEGETQYF. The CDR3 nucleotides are TGTGCCAGCAGTCCTGCCCAGTCAGGGGGAGAGGGAGAGACCCAGTACTTC.

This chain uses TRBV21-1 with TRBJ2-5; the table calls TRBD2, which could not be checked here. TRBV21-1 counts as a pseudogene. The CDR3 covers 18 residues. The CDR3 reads CASSTPDRRGGEKETQYF. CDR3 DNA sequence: TGTGCCAGCAGCACCCCAGATCGACGGGGGGGGGAAAAAGAGACCCAGTACTTC.

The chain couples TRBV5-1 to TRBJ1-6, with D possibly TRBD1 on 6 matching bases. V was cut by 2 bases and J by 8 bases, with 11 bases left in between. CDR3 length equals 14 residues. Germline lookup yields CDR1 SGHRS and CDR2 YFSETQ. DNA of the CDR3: TGCGCCAGCAGCTTAACGGGGGGCGATTCACCCCTCCACTTT. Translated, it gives CASSLTGGDSPLHF.